These 14 T cell receptor beta chains came from one sample sequenced in a study of T-cell memory formation after mild COVID-19. TCRdb re-called the 5' RACE reads through MiXCR, storing one row per CDR3 protein. Of more than 450,000 distinct CDR3 sequences listed, about a sixth are singletons. The material sequenced was PBMCs or a T cell subset sorted from them (not recorded which). These receptors came from an adult woman who had mild COVID-19 (a few samples of this study predate the infection). Cell type and time point are not known.

The chain uses TRBV24-1 and TRBJ2-1; 15 positions match TRBD2. J gave up 9 bases and V 3 bases, and 5 bases lay outside the gene matches. Germline CDR1 KGHDR, CDR2 SFDVKD. The CDR3 is made up of 16 amino acids. This CDR3 is CATSDSGTSGRPEQFF. As DNA, the CDR3 is TGTGCCACCAGTGATAGCGGGACTAGCGGGAGGCCTGAGCAGTTCTTC.

This clonotype was detected a few times. This rearrangement joins TRBV5-1 to TRBJ2-3, with TRBD2 identical over 11 bases. J was trimmed by 6 bases and V by 1 base; bases with no gene match: 7. Germline V lookup: CDR1 SGHRS, CDR2 YFSETQ. The CDR3 covers 16 residues. Written as DNA, the CDR3 is TGCGCCAGCAGCTTGAGACTAGCGGGGCGGCAGGATACGCAGTATTTT. It codes for CASSLRLAGRQDTQYF.

This clonotype has just a few counts. The missing conserved phenylalanine or tryptophan at the end of this CDR3 makes a read error likely. It is unclear where the CDR3 begins or ends on the DNA, so no DNA is shown, and the CDR3 is as TCRdb lists it. This rearrangement joins TRBV20-1 to TRBJ2-1; TRBD2, as called in the table, went unchecked against the DNA. From its first to its last residue, the CDR3 has 11 amino acids. Germline V gene data show CDR1 as DFQATT and CDR2 as SNEGSKA (reference sequence). CDR3 in amino acids: CSAYSGRATTL.

This clonotype showed up just a few times. V and J are TRBV5-1 and TRBJ1-1, with 7 bases aligning to TRBD1. Trimming at V came to 3 bases and at J to 8 bases, leaving 10 bases not matched to a gene. The germline CDR1 and CDR2 sequences are SGHRS and YFSETQ. The CDR3 consists of 14 residues. The CDR3 DNA sequence: TGCGCCAGCAGCTCCGGGACAGCTGTAAACGAAGCTTTCTTT. Its protein product is CASSSGTAVNEAFF.

This clonotype has a handful of counts. This chain connects TRBV7-3 to TRBJ1-1; D unresolved. The germline V gene has CDR1 SGHTA and CDR2 FQGTGA. Trimming removed 3 bases from V and 5 bases from J, with 10 bases in between. CDR3 length: 13 residues. CDR3 protein: CASSFQAGTEAFF. The CDR3 nucleotides are TGTGCCAGCAGCTTTCAAGCCGGGACTGAAGCTTTCTTT. The whole variable domain, remainder taken from reference TRBV7-3 and TRBJ1-1, is GAGVSQTPSNKVTEKGKYVELRCDPISGHTALYWYRQSLGQGPEFLIYFQGTGAADDSGLPNDRFFAVRPEGSVSTLKIQRTERGDSAVYLCASSFQAGTEAFFGQGTRLTVV.

The chain is built from TRBV20-1 and TRBJ2-1, with D maybe TRBD2 (6 bases). Trimming removed 2 bases at V and 4 bases at J, with 12 bases between. This CDR3 region has 14 residues. Germline lookup yields CDR1 DFQATT and CDR2 SNEGSKA (reference sequence). CDR3 DNA sequence: TGCAGTGCTAGAAGGTGGGGGGAGTACAATGAGCAGTTCTTC. This codes for CSARRWGEYNEQFF.

The rearrangement joins TRBV12-3 or TRBV12-4 to TRBJ2-2; D gene unclear. V lost 6 bases, J lost 9 bases, and 8 bases lay in between. This CDR3 has 11 amino acids. CDR3: CASSLYRELFF. Here the CDR3 DNA reads TGTGCCAGCAGCCTCTATAGGGAGCTGTTTTTT.

The rearrangement uses TRBV24-1 and TRBJ2-3; D unresolved. The CDR3 loop spans 12 amino acids. Looked up from germline, CDR1 is KGHDR and CDR2 is SFDVKD. V lost 5 bases to trimming and J lost 5 bases, with 7 bases between them. CDR3 residues: CATSGFEDTQYF. The CDR3 region has the DNA TGTGCCACCAGTGGTTTCGAAGATACGCAGTATTTT.

This chain joins TRBV5-5 and TRBJ1-5, with D uncertain. V shed 0 bases and J shed 4 bases, with 11 bases lying between them. The CDR3 extends over 15 amino acids. Germline V gene sequence: CDR1 SGHKS, CDR2 YYEKEE (reference sequence). The CDR3 DNA is TGTGCCAGCAGCTTGGAGGTCAGACTAAATCAGCCCCAGCATTTT. Translated: CASSLEVRLNQPQHF.

This clonotype was seen only a few times. The chain couples TRBV12-3 or TRBV12-4 to TRBJ2-1, with 10 bases aligning to TRBD1. The CDR3 contains 13 residues. Trimming removed 8 bases from V and 3 bases from J; junction bases left unmatched: 1. As DNA, the CDR3 is TGTGCCAGCCGGGACAGGGGCTACAATGAGCAGTTCTTC. This translates into CASRDRGYNEQFF.

This clonotype was seen a handful of times. The chain employs TRBV5-1 and TRBJ2-3, with 8 bases identical to TRBD1. The CDR3 sequence is 16 residues long. Germline CDR1 and CDR2: SGHRS and YFSETQ. V lost 4 bases and J lost 0; bases outside the gene matches: 7. CDR3 residues: CASSGQGDSSTDTQYF. Written as DNA, the CDR3 is TGCGCCAGCAGCGGACAGGGCGACTCTAGCACAGATACGCAGTATTTT.

This clonotype showed up just a few times. The chain recombines TRBV3-1 with TRBJ2-5, with 7 bases lining up with TRBD2. V lost 6 bases and J lost 1; bases outside the gene matches: 11. The CDR3 has 16 amino acids. Germline CDR1 and CDR2: LGHDT and YNNKEL (reference sequence). The CDR3 sequence: CASRRRFLAVQETQYF. DNA of the CDR3: TGTGCCAGCAGGCGAAGATTCCTAGCGGTCCAAGAGACCCAGTACTTC.

The V and J genes are TRBV7-6 and TRBJ2-1; 13 positions agree with TRBD2. Germline V gene sequence: CDR1 SGHVS, CDR2 FNYEAQ. Trimming at V came to 5 bases and at J to 9 bases, leaving 7 bases not matched to a gene. The CDR3 covers 15 residues. CDR3 sequence reads: CASSSNRLAGGEQFF. As DNA, the CDR3 is TGTGCCAGCAGCAGCAACCGACTAGCGGGAGGTGAGCAGTTCTTC.

J is TRBJ2-1 and V is TRBV12-3 or TRBV12-4; D is possibly TRBD1 (5 bases). The germline V and J ends were trimmed by 3 bases and 10 bases, with 22 bases remaining between them. The CDR3 has 16 residues. The chain's CDR3 is CASSFRPGNRLGEQFF. CDR3 bases: TGTGCCAGCAGTTTCCGGCCAGGGAACCGCCTAGGGGAGCAGTTCTTC.